The sequence of this T cell receptor (beta chain) was determined in a study of blood T cell repertoires in COVID-19 (dated by TCRdb to 2018 to 2020). About the investigation overall: The collaborator samples originated in the United States, Italy and Spain and spanned the acute and convalescent phases of COVID-19. The material from the prospective study consisted of cDNA or gDNA derived from T cells, B-cell-depleted T cells, or PBMCs. The dataset comprised deeply sampled blood TCRbeta repertoires from subjects exposed to, actively infected with, or recovered from COVID-19. The repertoires were released in a freely available public database meant as a resource for research on the immune response to SARS-CoV-2. The samples were drawn from two sources: the first 160 participants of the ongoing ImmuneRACE study, and 1,000 to 1,500 subjects contributed by 6 global collaborators. The sample metadata nearly always contained a de-identified subject ID, COVID-19 status, age in years and sex. Where available, HLA class I and class II types were taken from metadata supplied by the sample provider and were not determined by assay-based typing. General findings and caveats noted by the study authors: Clinical and demographic metadata were provided uncurated, with the amount varying by source and participant.

Each collaborating institution followed its own protocols to collect whole blood in K2EDTA tubes. For TCRbeta analysis, collaborator samples were shipped as frozen whole blood, as isolated PBMCs, or as DNA extracted from either sample type. TCRbeta CDR3 regions were amplified from genomic DNA using the immunoSEQ Assay, a bias-controlled multiplex PCR. The authors' pipeline ran thus. Nucleated cell counts per sample were estimated from amplification of reference gene primers within the assay. To quantify the absolute abundance of each unique TCRbeta CDR3 rearrangement, sequence reads were collapsed and filtered. Productive Simpson clonality was computed per sample as the square root of Simpson's diversity index over productive rearrangements. This immuneACCESS table, as held by TCRdb, lists in-frame sequences with V and J called but not all clones. Of the missing ones, under half trace to an unresolved V gene in checked studies; the others have no known cause. That table gives V, J and clone size, and the DNA gave D and trimming. Recorded for this sample are roughly 250,000 clones; around 83% of them occurred a single time. The ten largest clones add up to about 9.5% of the sample.

The CDR3 has 13 amino acids, counting the end cysteine and phenylalanine. Left in the record is the CDR3 DNA by itself, 39 bases read in frame from the first base. Via the germline V gene, CDR1 is SGHVS and CDR2 FQNEAQ. The trim is 5 bases for V and 4 bases for J, with a gap of 11 bases between the germline ends. As concerns this clone: It lacks a known antigen. No much larger clone exists at a distance of one base, and base qualities are not known.

Recombination joined TRBV7-8 with TRBJ1-1; D gene: possibly TRBD1, on 5 matching bases. The clonotype was recovered from an elderly woman with acute or convalescent COVID-19. Sequencing used peripheral blood. The nucleotide sequence reads TGTGCCAGCAGCATAACAGGATCCACTGAAGCTTTCTTT. It specifies CASSITGSTEAFF.